These 30 T cell receptor beta chains came from one sample sequenced in a study of OX40 agonist ivuxolimab in advanced cancers. Library creation used the immunoSEQ multiplex PCR assay. TCRdb obtained this table from immuneACCESS and retained in-frame rearrangements with V and J assigned. These tables miss some clones; where compared with another copy, unresolved V genes account for less than half of the shortfall, and the remainder is unexplained. This sample gives about 38,000 clones in total; around four fifths of them show up just once. Approximately 22% of the sample goes to the ten largest clones. Here the sequenced sample was CD4+ or CD8+ T cells sorted from blood, taken in a trial of the OX40 agonist ivuxolimab. The receptors originated from an adult with an advanced solid tumor such as melanoma, head and neck, liver or kidney cancer.

V gene TRBV7-3 combines with J gene TRBJ2-7; perhaps TRBD2 as D (6 bases). CDR1 is SGHTA and CDR2 is FQGTGA in the germline V gene. This CDR3 spans 14 amino acids. V gave up 2 bases and J gave up 2 bases, with 10 bases separating them. The CDR3: CASSLGRRTYEQYF. The CDR3 DNA reads as TGTGCCAGCAGCTTAGGGAGGAGGACCTACGAGCAGTACTTC.

Notes on this clone: Mismatch with germline at one junction end may stem from a read error. V usage is TRBV7-7 and J usage is TRBJ1-5; possibly TRBD1 for D (5 bases). Germline loops: CDR1 SSHAT, CDR2 FNYEAQ (reference sequence). The CDR3 spans 13 residues. CDR3: CASSPGMDQPQHF. CDR3 coding DNA: TGTGCTAGCAGCCCAGGGATGGATCAGCCCCAGCATTTT.

This chain links TRBV6-6 with TRBJ1-4; 9 bases are a match to TRBD1. The CDR3 has 14 residues. CDR1 and CDR2 (germline): MNHNY, SVGAGI (reference sequence). Unmatched junction bases numbered 7, after V lost 7 bases and J lost 7 bases. CDR3 DNA: TGTGCCAGCATCCCACAGGGGGCAGCTGAAAAACTGTTTTTT. Translating gives CASIPQGAAEKLFF.

This chain links TRBV5-1 with TRBJ1-5, with a possible D match to TRBD1 (5 bases). From germline, CDR1 is SGHRS and CDR2 YFSETQ. Trimming pared 5 bases from V and 3 bases from J, leaving 12 bases between. This CDR3 has 14 residues. Here the CDR3 DNA reads TGCGCCAGCAGTAAAGGGGAGGTCAATCAGCCCCAGCATTTT. Its protein is CASSKGEVNQPQHF.

This clone was seen more than once but under ten times. The chain combines TRBV7-6 with TRBJ2-7; tentative D call: TRBD1 (6 bases). CDR3 length equals 14 residues. The ends were cut back, 5 bases at V and 0 bases at J, with 11 bases in the middle. CDR1 and CDR2 (germline): SGHVS, FNYEAQ. Here the CDR3 reads CASSRTENSYEQYF. The CDR3 nucleotides read TGTGCCAGCAGCCGGACAGAAAACTCCTACGAGCAGTACTTC.

This clone was picked up a small number of times. The CDR3 nucleotides read TGTGCCAGCAGTGAAACACAGGGGGCAGTAACTGAAGCTTTCTTT. Translation: CASSETQGAVTEAFF. This chain connects TRBV6-1 to TRBJ1-1; TRBD1 agrees at 9 bases. Per the germline V gene, CDR1 is MNHNS and CDR2 is SASEGT. With 2 bases clipped from V and 5 bases from J, the junction kept 6 bases outside the gene matches. The CDR3 has 15 amino acids.

J is TRBJ1-2 and V is TRBV14; D is undetermined. The germline V gene encodes CDR1 SGHDN and CDR2 FVKESK. The CDR3 consists of 11 residues. V lost 1 base to trimming and J lost 5 bases, with 2 bases between them. In DNA form, the CDR3 reads TGTGCCAGCAGCCAAGGATATGGCTACACCTTC. Translating it yields CASSQGYGYTF.

The chain employs TRBV28 and TRBJ1-1; D call uncertain. The germline V gene has CDR1 MDHEN and CDR2 SYDVKM. This CDR3 is 14 amino acids long. V was pared by 5 bases and J by 4 bases, with 14 bases between. CDR3 coding DNA: TGTGCCAGCAGTCCGGGTTTGGGGAGCACTGAAGCTTTCTTT. It codes for CASSPGLGSTEAFF.

The V and J genes are TRBV5-1 and TRBJ2-2; D is uncertain. Germline CDR1 SGHRS, CDR2 YFSETQ. This CDR3 comprises 15 residues. V lost 2 bases and J lost 0, with 8 bases in between. In DNA, the CDR3 is TGCGCCAGCAGCTTTATGAACTCGAACACCGGGGAGCTGTTTTTT. This encodes CASSFMNSNTGELFF.

In this sample, this clone turned up once. The chain employs TRBV15 and TRBJ2-7; 11 nucleotides agree with TRBD2. J was trimmed by 3 bases and V by 1 base; bases with no gene match: 11. The CDR3 contains 18 residues. CDR1 LNHNV and CDR2 YYDKDF come from the germline V gene (reference sequence). The CDR3 reads CATSRVPAGTSGVYEQYF. The CDR3 bases are TGTGCCACCAGCAGAGTCCCCGCCGGGACTAGCGGAGTCTACGAGCAGTACTTC.

The chain carries TRBV28 and TRBJ2-7, with 15 bases lining up with TRBD2. V gave up 6 bases and J gave up 4 bases; unmatched junction bases: 4. CDR1 and CDR2 (germline): MDHEN, SYDVKM. There are 15 residues in the CDR3. The CDR3 DNA follows: TGTGCCAGCAGCATAGGGACTAGCGGGAGGTACGAGCAGTACTTC. It codes for CASSIGTSGRYEQYF.

In DNA form, the CDR3 reads TGCGCCAGCAGCCCGTCGGGAGGGTTTGGGGGCTACACCTTC. As protein: CASSPSGGFGGYTF. The chain couples TRBV5-1 to TRBJ1-2, with D hard to call. The CDR3 sequence is 14 residues long. Germline V gene data show CDR1 as SGHRS and CDR2 as YFSETQ. V was shortened by 4 bases and J by 8 bases, with 18 bases between the two germline ends.

V gene TRBV10-1 combines with J gene TRBJ2-3; a possible D gene is TRBD2 (6 bases). Per germline, CDR1 WNHNN and CDR2 SYGVQD (reference sequence). Between the trimmed V and J ends, which lost 3 bases and 0 bases, there was a span of 10 bases. The CDR3 spans 15 residues. CDR3: CASSDSSASTDTQYF. DNA of the CDR3: TGCGCCAGCAGTGATTCTAGCGCCAGCACAGATACGCAGTATTTT.

The chain uses TRBV27 and TRBJ2-7; possibly TRBD2 for D (6 bases). V lost 6 bases and J lost 3, with 21 bases in between. This CDR3 comprises 16 residues. Looked up from germline, CDR1 is MNHEY and CDR2 is SMNVEV (reference sequence). The DNA of the CDR3 is TGTGCCAGCAGCTCCCTGTCCGGGACGGACTACTACGAGCAGTACTTC. It encodes CASSSLSGTDYYEQYF.

This clone was detected a few times. The V call is TRBV6-5, the J call TRBJ1-2, with TRBD1 as a possible D gene (5 bases). The length of the CDR3 is 14 residues. The V and J ends lost 2 bases and 8 bases respectively, with 15 bases between them. Looked up from germline, CDR1 is MNHEY and CDR2 is SVGAGI. The CDR3 bases are TGTGCCAGCAGTTACAGGGCGGCAGGGAGCGGCTACACCTTC. Amino acids: CASSYRAAGSGYTF.

The chain links TRBV28 to TRBJ1-4; 8 nucleotides line up with TRBD1. CDR1 is MDHEN and CDR2 is SYDVKM in the germline V gene. V shed 5 bases, J shed 7 bases, and the junction held 6 bases outside the gene matches. The CDR3 is 14 residues long. CDR3 sequence reads: CASSPRTGTEKLFF. Written as DNA, the CDR3 is TGTGCCAGCAGTCCTAGGACAGGGACTGAAAAACTGTTTTTT.

The chain links TRBV4-2 to TRBJ2-3, with 12 nucleotides matching TRBD2. The CDR3 spans 17 residues. The V segment lost 0 bases and the J segment 7 bases; nucleotides outside the gene matches: 8. CDR1 and CDR2 (germline): LGHNA, YNFKEQ. The CDR3 DNA sequence: TGTGCCAGCAGCCAAGACGCTAGCGGGGGGGCGCTAAATACGCAGTATTTT. It codes for CASSQDASGGALNTQYF.

This sequence joins TRBV5-1 and TRBJ2-3; the D is unclear. The germline gives CDR1 SGHRS, CDR2 YFSETQ. Trimming stripped 0 bases from V and 2 bases from J, with 4 bases between. The CDR3 runs to 13 residues. The CDR3 coding sequence is TGCGCCAGCAGCTTGGAACTCACAGATACGCAGTATTTT. It specifies CASSLELTDTQYF.

CDR3 region: CASSDSGQGGADTQYF. The DNA of the CDR3 is TGTGCCAGCAGTGACTCGGGACAGGGAGGGGCAGATACGCAGTATTTT. This chain joins TRBV6-4 and TRBJ2-3; TRBD1 agrees at 9 bases. Germline trimming cut 0 bases from V and 4 bases from J; bases unmatched to any gene: 5. Per germline, CDR1 MRHNA and CDR2 SNTAGT. CDR3 length equals 16 residues.

V gene TRBV28 combines with J gene TRBJ1-5, with D perhaps matching TRBD1 (6 bases). This CDR3 has 17 residues. Germline V gene lookup returns CDR1 MDHEN and CDR2 SYDVKM. The germline V and J ends were trimmed by 9 bases and 3 bases, with 24 bases remaining between them. The CDR3 is CASCTSSVGGFNQPQHF. The CDR3 nucleotides are TGTGCCAGTTGTACTTCGTCCGTAGGGGGGTTCAATCAGCCCCAGCATTTT. The full variable domain, its missing parts supplied by reference TRBV28 and TRBJ1-5, is DVKVTQSSRYLVKRTGEKVFLECVQDMDHENMFWYRQDPGLGLRLIYFSYDVKMKEKGDIPEGYSVSREKKERFSLILESASTNQTSMYLCASCTSSVGGFNQPQHFGDGTRLSIL.

The gene calls are TRBV10-2 and TRBJ1-2; D perhaps matches TRBD1 (5 bases). This CDR3 is built from 13 residues. V was shortened by 0 bases and J by 6 bases, with 8 bases between the two germline ends. Germline V lookup: CDR1 WSHSY, CDR2 SAAADI. In DNA, the CDR3 is TGCGCCAGCAGTGAGTCGTCAGGGAATGGCTACACCTTC. It codes for CASSESSGNGYTF.

The chain joins TRBV2 to TRBJ2-7; TRBD1 aligns across 12 bases. Germline-derived CDR1 and CDR2 are SNHLY and FYNNEI. Trimming at V came to 10 bases and at J to 4 bases, leaving 8 bases not matched to a gene. The CDR3 runs 14 residues. The chain's CDR3 is CATSRDRGLYEQYF. DNA of the CDR3: TGTGCCACTTCACGGGACAGGGGGCTGTACGAGCAGTACTTC.

The chain couples TRBV7-2 to TRBJ2-1; D uncertain. V shed 2 bases and J shed 7 bases, with 15 bases lying between them. The V gene's germline CDR1 is SGHTA and CDR2 FQGNSA. CDR3 length: 15 residues. CDR3 loop: CASSLLSHPSNEQFF. CDR3 DNA sequence: TGTGCCAGCAGCTTATTGTCACACCCTTCTAATGAGCAGTTCTTC.

This rearrangement joins TRBV9 to TRBJ2-7; 8 positions agree with TRBD1. Germline CDR1 SGDLS, CDR2 YYNGEE. The CDR3 has 15 residues. After removal of 0 bases from V and 4 bases from J, the junction contained 6 bases not matched to a gene. This chain's CDR3 is CASSVAAGGNYEQYF. CDR3 nucleotides: TGTGCCAGCAGCGTAGCGGCAGGGGGCAATTACGAGCAGTACTTC.

This chain uses TRBV6-1 with TRBJ1-5; D gene ambiguous. The germline gives CDR1 MNHNS, CDR2 SASEGT. This CDR3 region has 15 residues. The V and J ends lost 2 bases and 5 bases respectively, with 13 bases between them. The CDR3 coding sequence is TGTGCCAGCAGTGAACAAATCTACAGAGATCAGCCCCAGCATTTT. Translation gives CASSEQIYRDQPQHF.

The J gene is TRBJ1-3, the V gene TRBV28; D unclear. The CDR3 extends over 15 amino acids. Trimming removed 6 bases at V and 2 bases at J, with 14 bases between. Germline V CDR1 and CDR2: MDHEN, SYDVKM. The CDR3 bases are TGTGCCAGCAGCCTTTGGTCAGATACTGGAAACACCATATATTTT. Translating it yields CASSLWSDTGNTIYF.

V usage is TRBV5-5 and J usage is TRBJ1-2; D is unclear. The germline V and J ends were trimmed by 4 bases and 1 base, with 8 bases remaining between them. Germline CDR1 and CDR2: SGHKS and YYEKEE (reference sequence). The CDR3 has 13 amino acids. This CDR3 is CASSLSFNYGYTF. The CDR3 DNA sequence: TGTGCCAGCAGCCTGTCCTTTAACTATGGCTACACCTTC.

The genes are TRBV2 and TRBJ2-1; D is undetermined. Per the germline V gene, CDR1 is SNHLY and CDR2 is FYNNEI. This CDR3 region has 11 residues. Trimming stripped 8 bases from V and 8 bases from J, with 10 bases between. CDR3 nucleotides: TGTGCCAGCGGTCAATCCGATGAGCAGTTCTTC. Its translation is CASGQSDEQFF.

The chain recombines TRBV29-1 with TRBJ2-7, with a tentative D call TRBD1 (5 bases). The germline V gene has CDR1 SQVTM and CDR2 ANQGSEA. The CDR3 has 13 residues. V was clipped by 7 bases and J by 4 bases, with 17 bases between them. The CDR3 loop reads CSAQGYGFYEQYF. The CDR3 nucleotides are TGCAGCGCCCAGGGTTATGGGTTTTACGAGCAGTACTTC.

This chain joins TRBV28 and TRBJ2-3; 8 bases fit TRBD2. With 6 bases clipped from V and 4 bases from J, the junction kept 9 bases outside the gene matches. CDR3 length: 15 residues. Germline CDR1 reads MDHEN; CDR2 reads SYDVKM. The CDR3 DNA is TGTGCCAGCAGGTTCAGCGGGAGCGGTTCAGATACGCAGTATTTT. Translation: CASRFSGSGSDTQYF.